This T cell receptor (beta chain) appears in the sequencing data of a study of CD8 T cells in Susac syndrome. Study results and limitations: It was acknowledged by the study that relatively few individuals were included in its TCR sequencing and HLA analysis.

Details on this clonotype: Its antigen is unknown.

Sequencing targeted TCR beta in blood CD8+ and CD4+ T cells. The diagnostic criteria for definite or probable disease, as recently defined, were met by the patients with Susac syndrome. The CDR3 contains 14 residues. Germline CDR1 DFQATT, CDR2 SNEGSKA (reference sequence). V was trimmed by 5 bases and J by 2 bases, leaving 15 bases between them. It was with random hexamers that roughly 0.45 to 1 ug RNA was reverse transcribed. The amplification used immunoSEQ multiplex PCR on TCR beta CDR3; it spanned 54 Vbeta and 13 Jbeta. TCRdb redid the calling of the immunoSEQ multiplex PCR reads with MiXCR, one entry per CDR3 protein. The data contain 84,000 or so distinct CDR3 sequences, around 95% of them singletons.

The V gene is TRBV20-1, the J gene TRBJ1-2; TRBD1 is a possible D gene (5 bases). This TCR came from a human donor with Susac syndrome. The sample consisted of CD8+ T cells from PBMCs. This CDR3 is CSAQVQGENYGYTF. DNA for the CDR3: TGCAGTGCTCAAGTCCAGGGAGAAAACTATGGCTACACCTTC.